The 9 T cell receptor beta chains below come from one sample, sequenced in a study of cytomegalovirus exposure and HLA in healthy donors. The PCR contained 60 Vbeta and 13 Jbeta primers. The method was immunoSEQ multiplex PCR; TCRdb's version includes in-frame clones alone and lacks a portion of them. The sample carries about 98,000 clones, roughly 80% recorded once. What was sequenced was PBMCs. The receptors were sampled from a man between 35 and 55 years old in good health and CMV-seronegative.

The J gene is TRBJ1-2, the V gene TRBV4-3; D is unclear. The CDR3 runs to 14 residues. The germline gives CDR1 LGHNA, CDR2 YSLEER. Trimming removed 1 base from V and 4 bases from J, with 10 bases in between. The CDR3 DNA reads TGCGCCAGCAGCCAAGGTGGACTCCCCTATGGCTACACCTTC. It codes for CASSQGGLPYGYTF.

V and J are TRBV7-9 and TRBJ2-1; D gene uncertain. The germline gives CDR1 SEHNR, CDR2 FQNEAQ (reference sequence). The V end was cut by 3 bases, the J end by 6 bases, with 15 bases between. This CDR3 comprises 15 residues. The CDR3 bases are TGTGCCAGCAGCTTCGAGGCCTGGATCTTCAATGAGCAGTTCTTC. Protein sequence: CASSFEAWIFNEQFF. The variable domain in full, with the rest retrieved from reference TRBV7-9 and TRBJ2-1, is DTGVSQNPRHKITKRGQNVTFRCDPISEHNRLYWYRQTLGQGPEFLTYFQNEAQLEKSRLLSDRFSAERPKGSFSTLEIQRTEQGDSAMYLCASSFEAWIFNEQFFGPGTRLTVL.

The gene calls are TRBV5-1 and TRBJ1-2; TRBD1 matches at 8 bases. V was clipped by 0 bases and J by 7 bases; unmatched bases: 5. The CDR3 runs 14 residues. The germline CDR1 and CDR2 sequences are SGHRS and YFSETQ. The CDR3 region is CASSLGQGTGGYTF. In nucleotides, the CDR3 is TGCGCCAGCAGCTTGGGACAGGGGACCGGTGGCTACACCTTC.

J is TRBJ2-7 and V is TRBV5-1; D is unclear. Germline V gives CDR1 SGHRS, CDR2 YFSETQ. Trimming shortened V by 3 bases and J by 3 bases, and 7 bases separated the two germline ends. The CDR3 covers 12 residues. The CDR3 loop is CASSSQNYEQYF. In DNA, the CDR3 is TGCGCCAGCAGCTCACAGAACTACGAGCAGTACTTC.

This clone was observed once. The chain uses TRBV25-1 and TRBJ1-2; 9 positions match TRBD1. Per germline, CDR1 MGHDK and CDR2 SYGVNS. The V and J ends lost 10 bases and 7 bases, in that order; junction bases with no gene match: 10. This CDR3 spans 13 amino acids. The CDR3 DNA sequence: TGTGCCACTTCGGACAGGGGATTTTTTGGCTACACCTTC. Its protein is CATSDRGFFGYTF.

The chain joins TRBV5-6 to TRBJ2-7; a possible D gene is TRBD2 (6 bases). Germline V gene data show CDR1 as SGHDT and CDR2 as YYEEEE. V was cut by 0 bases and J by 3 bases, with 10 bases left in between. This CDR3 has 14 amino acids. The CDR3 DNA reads TGTGCCAGCAGCTTGGGGGGTAGCGGCTACGAGCAGTACTTC. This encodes CASSLGGSGYEQYF.

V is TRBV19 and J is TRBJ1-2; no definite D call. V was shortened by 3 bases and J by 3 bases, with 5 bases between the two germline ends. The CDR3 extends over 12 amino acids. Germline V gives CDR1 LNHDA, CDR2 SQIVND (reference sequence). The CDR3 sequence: CASSINYYGYTF. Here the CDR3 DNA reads TGTGCCAGTAGTATCAACTACTATGGCTACACCTTC.

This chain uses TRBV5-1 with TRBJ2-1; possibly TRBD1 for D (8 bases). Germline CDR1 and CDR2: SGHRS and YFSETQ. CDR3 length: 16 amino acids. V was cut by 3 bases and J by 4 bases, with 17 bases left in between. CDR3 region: CASSSYTGGAYNEQFF. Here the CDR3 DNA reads TGCGCCAGCAGCTCTTATACAGGGGGGGCTTACAATGAGCAGTTCTTC.

CDR3 coding DNA: TGTGCCAGCAACCCAAGGTCCGGGACTCACAATGAGCAGTTCTTC. This encodes CASNPRSGTHNEQFF. The rearrangement links TRBV5-8 to TRBJ2-1, with D perhaps TRBD2 (6 bases). V dropped 6 bases and J dropped 5 bases, with 18 bases sitting between them. The CDR3 has 15 residues. Germline-derived CDR1 and CDR2 are SGHTS and YDEGEE.